The entry below describes one T cell receptor (beta chain). Its antigen is not known. Losses at the gene ends were 5 bases for V and 4 bases for J; bases not matched to a gene: 9. Germline CDR1 SGHTA, CDR2 FQGTGA. This CDR3 contains 16 residues. Produced via immunoSEQ multiplex PCR; TCRdb's table is partial and in-frame only. The data contain some 37,000 clones, around four fifths of them seen just once; the ten biggest clones take up less than 3%. The data were taken from a study of CD4 T cells in relation to SARS-CoV-2 and coronaviruses. Naive and memory CD4+ T cells were separated from cryopreserved PBMCs.

This chain joins TRBV7-3 and TRBJ2-1; TRBD2 matches at 9 bases. This TCR was recovered from an adult with COVID-19. Material: memory CD4+ T cells from PBMCs, cultured in vitro. The CDR3 sequence is CASSPTPSGVYNEQFF. CDR3 nucleotides: TGTGCCAGCAGCCCTACTCCTAGCGGGGTATACAATGAGCAGTTCTTC.